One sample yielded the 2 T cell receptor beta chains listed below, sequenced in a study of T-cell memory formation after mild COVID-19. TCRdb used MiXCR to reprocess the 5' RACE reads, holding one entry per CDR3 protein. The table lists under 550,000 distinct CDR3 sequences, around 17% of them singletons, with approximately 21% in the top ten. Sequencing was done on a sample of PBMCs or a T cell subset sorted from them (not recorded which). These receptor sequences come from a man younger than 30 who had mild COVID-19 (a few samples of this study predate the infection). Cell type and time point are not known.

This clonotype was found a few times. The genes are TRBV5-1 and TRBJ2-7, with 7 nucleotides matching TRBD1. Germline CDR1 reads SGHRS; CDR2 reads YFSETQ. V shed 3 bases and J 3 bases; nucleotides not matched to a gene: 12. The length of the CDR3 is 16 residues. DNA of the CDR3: TGCGCCAGCAGCTCGGCGACAGGGCGGGCATACTACGAGCAGTACTTC. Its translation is CASSSATGRAYYEQYF.

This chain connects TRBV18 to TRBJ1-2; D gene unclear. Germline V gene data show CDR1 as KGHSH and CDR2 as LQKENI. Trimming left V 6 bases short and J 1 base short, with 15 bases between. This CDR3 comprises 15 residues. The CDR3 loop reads CASSPSGGFNYGYTF. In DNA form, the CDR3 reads TGTGCCAGCTCCCCTTCCGGAGGCTTTAACTATGGCTACACCTTC.